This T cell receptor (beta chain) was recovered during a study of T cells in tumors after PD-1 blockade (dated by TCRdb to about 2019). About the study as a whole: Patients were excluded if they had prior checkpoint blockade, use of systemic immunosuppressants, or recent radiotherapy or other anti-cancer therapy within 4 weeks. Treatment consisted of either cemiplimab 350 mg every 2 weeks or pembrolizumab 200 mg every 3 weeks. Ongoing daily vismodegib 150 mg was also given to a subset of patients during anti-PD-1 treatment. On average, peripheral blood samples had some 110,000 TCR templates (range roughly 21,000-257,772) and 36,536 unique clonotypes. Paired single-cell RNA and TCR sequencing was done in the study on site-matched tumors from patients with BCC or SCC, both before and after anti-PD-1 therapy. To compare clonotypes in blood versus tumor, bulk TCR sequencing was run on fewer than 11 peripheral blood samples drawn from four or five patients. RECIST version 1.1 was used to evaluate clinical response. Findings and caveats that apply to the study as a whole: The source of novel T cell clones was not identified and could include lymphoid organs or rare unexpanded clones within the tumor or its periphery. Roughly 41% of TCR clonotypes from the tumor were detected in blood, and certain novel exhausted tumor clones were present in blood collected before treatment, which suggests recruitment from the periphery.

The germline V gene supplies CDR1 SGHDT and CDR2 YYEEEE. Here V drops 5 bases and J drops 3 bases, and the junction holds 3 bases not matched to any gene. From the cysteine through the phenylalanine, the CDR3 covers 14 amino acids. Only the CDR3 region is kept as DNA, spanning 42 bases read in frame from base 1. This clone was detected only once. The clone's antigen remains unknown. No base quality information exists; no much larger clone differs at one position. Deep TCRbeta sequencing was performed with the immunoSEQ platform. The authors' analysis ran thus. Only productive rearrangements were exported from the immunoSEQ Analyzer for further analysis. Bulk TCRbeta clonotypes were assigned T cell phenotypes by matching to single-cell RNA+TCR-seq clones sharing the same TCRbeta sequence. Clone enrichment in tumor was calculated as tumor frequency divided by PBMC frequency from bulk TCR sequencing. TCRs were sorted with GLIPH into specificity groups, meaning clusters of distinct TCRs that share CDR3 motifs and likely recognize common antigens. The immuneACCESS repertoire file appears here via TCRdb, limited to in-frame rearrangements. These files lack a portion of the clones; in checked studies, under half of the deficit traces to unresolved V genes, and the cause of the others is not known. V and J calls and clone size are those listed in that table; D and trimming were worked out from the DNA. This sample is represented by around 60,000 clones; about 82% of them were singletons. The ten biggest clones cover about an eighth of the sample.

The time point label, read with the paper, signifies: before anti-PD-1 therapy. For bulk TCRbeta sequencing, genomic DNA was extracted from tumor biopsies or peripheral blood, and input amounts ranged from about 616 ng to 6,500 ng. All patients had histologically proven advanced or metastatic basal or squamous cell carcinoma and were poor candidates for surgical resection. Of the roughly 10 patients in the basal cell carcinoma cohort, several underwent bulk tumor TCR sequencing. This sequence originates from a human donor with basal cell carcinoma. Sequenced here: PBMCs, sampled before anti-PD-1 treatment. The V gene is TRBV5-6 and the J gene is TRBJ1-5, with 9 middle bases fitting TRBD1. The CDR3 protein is CASSWTGDNQPQHF. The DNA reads TGTGCCAGCAGTTGGACAGGGGACAATCAGCCCCAGCATTTT.